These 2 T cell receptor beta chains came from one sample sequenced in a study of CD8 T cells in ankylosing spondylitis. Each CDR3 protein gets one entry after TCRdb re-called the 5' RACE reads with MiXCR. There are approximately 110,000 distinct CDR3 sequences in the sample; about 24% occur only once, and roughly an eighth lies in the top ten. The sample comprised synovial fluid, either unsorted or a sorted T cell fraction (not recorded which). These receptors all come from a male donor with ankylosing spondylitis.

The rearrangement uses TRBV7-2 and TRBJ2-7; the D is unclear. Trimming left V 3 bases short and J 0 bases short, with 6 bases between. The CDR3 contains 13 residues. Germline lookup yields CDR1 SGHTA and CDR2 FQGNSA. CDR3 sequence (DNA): TGTGCCAGCAGCTTCGGCTTCTCCTACGAGCAGTACTTC. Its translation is CASSFGFSYEQYF.

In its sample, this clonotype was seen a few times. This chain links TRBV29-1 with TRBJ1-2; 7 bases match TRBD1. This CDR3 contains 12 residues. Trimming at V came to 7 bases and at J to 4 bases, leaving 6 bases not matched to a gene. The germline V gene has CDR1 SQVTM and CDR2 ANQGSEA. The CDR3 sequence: CSASEGAYGYTF. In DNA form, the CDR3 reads TGCAGCGCGAGTGAGGGGGCCTATGGCTACACCTTC.